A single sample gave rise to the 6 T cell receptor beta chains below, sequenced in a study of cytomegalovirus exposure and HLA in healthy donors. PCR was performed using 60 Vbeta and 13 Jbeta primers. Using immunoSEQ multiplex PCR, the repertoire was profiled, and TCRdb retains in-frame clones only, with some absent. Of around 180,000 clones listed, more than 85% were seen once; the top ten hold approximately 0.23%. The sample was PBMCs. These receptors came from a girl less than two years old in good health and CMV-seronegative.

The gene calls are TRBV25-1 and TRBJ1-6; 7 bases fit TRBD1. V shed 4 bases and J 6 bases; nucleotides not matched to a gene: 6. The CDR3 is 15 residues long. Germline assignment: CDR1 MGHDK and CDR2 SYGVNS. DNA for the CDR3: TGTGCCAGCAGTGGAAAGGGGGCTAGTAATTCACCCCTCCACTTT. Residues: CASSGKGASNSPLHF.

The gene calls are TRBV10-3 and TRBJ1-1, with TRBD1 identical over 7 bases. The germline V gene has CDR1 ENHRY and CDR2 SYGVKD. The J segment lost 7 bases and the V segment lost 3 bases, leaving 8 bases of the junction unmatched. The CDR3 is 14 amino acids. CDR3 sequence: CAISDVGQDLEAFF. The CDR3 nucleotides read TGTGCCATCAGTGATGTAGGACAGGACCTTGAAGCTTTCTTT.

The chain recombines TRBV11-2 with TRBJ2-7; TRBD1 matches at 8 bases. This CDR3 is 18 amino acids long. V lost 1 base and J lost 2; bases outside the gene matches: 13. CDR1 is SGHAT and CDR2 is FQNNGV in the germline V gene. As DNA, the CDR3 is TGTGCCAGCAGCTTAGGGACAGGGAGCTTCGAGGTGGCCTACGAGCAGTACTTC. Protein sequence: CASSLGTGSFEVAYEQYF.

CDR3 loop: CASSLQGTNTEAFF. CDR3 in DNA: TGTGCCAGCTCACTTCAGGGGACGAACACTGAAGCTTTCTTT. The V gene is TRBV18, the J gene TRBJ1-1; tentatively, D is TRBD1 (6 bases). Per germline, CDR1 KGHSH and CDR2 LQKENI. Trimming removed 4 bases at V and 1 base at J, with 10 bases between. This CDR3 spans 14 amino acids.

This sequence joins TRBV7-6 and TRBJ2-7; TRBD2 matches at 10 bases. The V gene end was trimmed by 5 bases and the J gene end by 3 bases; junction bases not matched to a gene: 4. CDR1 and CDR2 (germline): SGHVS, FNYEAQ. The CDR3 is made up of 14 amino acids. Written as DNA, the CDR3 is TGTGCCAGCAGCGCCGGGACTAGCGTCTACGAGCAGTACTTC. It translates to CASSAGTSVYEQYF.

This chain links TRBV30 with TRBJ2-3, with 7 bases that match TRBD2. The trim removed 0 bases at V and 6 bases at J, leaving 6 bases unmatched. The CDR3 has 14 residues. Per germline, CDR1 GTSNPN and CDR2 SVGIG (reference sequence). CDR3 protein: CAWSVTSRYDTQYF. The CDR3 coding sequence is TGTGCCTGGAGTGTGACTAGCCGGTACGATACGCAGTATTTT.